A single sample gave rise to the 16 T cell receptor beta chains below, sequenced in a study of blood T cell repertoires in COVID-19. This table comes from immunoSEQ multiplex PCR, and its TCRdb copy is limited to in-frame clones, with some not included. Here the sample spans some 130,000 clones, 78% being singletons. Sequenced: PBMCs or T cells enriched from blood (not recorded which). Every receptor here comes from a woman in her fifties or sixties who had recovered from COVID-19.

The chain uses TRBV5-1 and TRBJ1-6; 8 positions agree with TRBD1. CDR1 SGHRS and CDR2 YFSETQ come from the germline V gene. J lost 5 bases, V lost 4 bases, and 5 bases had no gene match. The CDR3 covers 15 residues. The CDR3 is CASSRDRPNNSPLHF. CDR3 bases: TGCGCCAGCAGCCGGGACAGGCCGAATAATTCACCCCTCCACTTT. The entire variable domain, with the rest obtained from reference TRBV5-1 and TRBJ1-6, is as follows: KAGVTQTPRYLIKTRGQQVTLSCSPISGHRSVSWYQQTPGQGLQFLFEYFSETQRNKGNFPGRFSGRQFSNSRSEMNVSTLELGDSALYLCASSRDRPNNSPLHFGNGTRLTVT.

About this clone: The sample holds other DNA sequences that translate to the same CDR3. The CDR3: CASSIGRGSNQPQHF. DNA of the CDR3: TGTGCCAGTAGTATAGGGAGAGGGAGCAATCAGCCCCAGCATTTT. The chain couples TRBV19 to TRBJ1-5; no definite D call. Germline CDR1 LNHDA, CDR2 SQIVND (reference sequence). The length of the CDR3 is 15 residues. The V end lost 1 base, the J end lost 1 base, and 8 bases lay between the germline ends.

The gene calls are TRBV27 and TRBJ2-5; 11 positions match TRBD2. The CDR3 totals 15 residues. Germline lookup yields CDR1 MNHEY and CDR2 SMNVEV (reference sequence). Trimming removed 2 bases from V and 7 bases from J; junction bases left unmatched: 6. The CDR3 is CASSLLAGGRGTQYF. In DNA form, the CDR3 reads TGTGCCAGCAGTTTACTAGCGGGGGGAAGGGGGACCCAGTACTTC.

This clone appeared once. V gene TRBV5-6 combines with J gene TRBJ2-3; possible D gene TRBD1, 6 bases. With 4 bases removed from V and 3 bases from J, the gap between germline ends came to 18 bases. The length of the CDR3 is 16 residues. Germline V gives CDR1 SGHDT, CDR2 YYEEEE. DNA of the CDR3: TGTGCCAGCAGCCCGTGGACAGTATCGGGGACAGATACGCAGTATTTT. Encoded protein: CASSPWTVSGTDTQYF.

The chain combines TRBV5-4 with TRBJ2-5; TRBD1 is a possible D gene (6 bases). Trimming cost V 3 bases and J 3 bases, with 15 bases left between them. CDR1 and CDR2 from the germline V gene are SGHNT and YYREEE (reference sequence). The CDR3 spans 15 residues. The CDR3 bases are TGTGCCAGCAGCTCCCCTCGACAGGAGGAAGAGACCCAGTACTTC. Encoded protein: CASSSPRQEEETQYF.

The V call is TRBV6-5, the J call TRBJ2-1, with D possibly TRBD2 on 6 matching bases. CDR1 is MNHEY and CDR2 is SVGAGI in the germline V gene. This CDR3 is 14 amino acids long. V lost 11 bases and J 5 bases, leaving 19 bases between the germline ends. The chain's CDR3 is CALQRDLRHNEQFF. The CDR3 nucleotides are TGTGCCTTACAGAGGGACTTGAGGCACAATGAGCAGTTCTTC.

This clone came up a few times. CDR3 DNA: TGTGCCTGGGGACAGGGAACAGATACGCAGTATTTT. It translates to CAWGQGTDTQYF. The chain carries TRBV30 and TRBJ2-3; 8 bases match TRBD1. The CDR3 extends over 12 amino acids. Germline CDR1 and CDR2: GTSNPN and SVGIG (reference sequence). V lost 5 bases, J lost 3 bases, and 1 base stayed unmatched.

V gene TRBV2 combines with J gene TRBJ1-5; possibly TRBD1 for D (6 bases). CDR1 is SNHLY, CDR2 FYNNEI, per germline. The ends were cut back, 6 bases at V and 0 bases at J, with 15 bases in the middle. The CDR3 is 16 residues long. The CDR3 nucleotides read TGTGCCAGCAGGGACAGAGGCTTAAATAGCAATCAGCCCCAGCATTTT. It yields the protein CASRDRGLNSNQPQHF.

This clone was seen once. The chain combines TRBV12-1 with TRBJ2-3; the table calls TRBD1, which could not be checked here. TRBV12-1 is deemed a pseudogene. The CDR3 is 17 residues long. The CDR3 here is CASSFDFRTGQADTQYF. Written as DNA, the CDR3 is TGTGCCAGCAGCTTTGACTTCCGGACAGGGCAGGCAGATACGCAGTATTTT.

The rearrangement joins TRBV6-5 to TRBJ2-3, with 8 bases identical to TRBD1. Germline V gene lookup returns CDR1 MNHEY and CDR2 SVGAGI. The CDR3 consists of 14 residues. With 7 bases clipped from V and 3 bases from J, the junction kept 6 bases outside the gene matches. CDR3 residues: CASTEDRVTDTQYF. The CDR3 DNA sequence: TGTGCCAGCACAGAGGACAGGGTAACAGATACGCAGTATTTT.

This chain joins TRBV18 and TRBJ2-1, with 11 nucleotides matching TRBD2. Germline values: CDR1 KGHSH, CDR2 LQKENI. V shed 6 bases and J 4 bases; nucleotides not matched to a gene: 8. The CDR3 extends over 16 amino acids. In DNA form, the CDR3 reads TGTGCCAGCTCTCCATCTAGCGGGGGGTCTTACAATGAGCAGTTCTTC. Protein sequence: CASSPSSGGSYNEQFF.

The chain has TRBV18 and TRBJ2-3, with TRBD2 matching over 7 bases. J lost 1 base, V lost 1 base, and 11 bases had no gene match. The CDR3 covers 18 residues. Germline V gives CDR1 KGHSH, CDR2 LQKENI. CDR3 sequence (DNA): TGTGCCAGCTCACCACAGGGCGCAGGGAGCGGGGGCACAGATACGCAGTATTTT. It is translated as CASSPQGAGSGGTDTQYF.

The chain carries TRBV25-1 and TRBJ1-1; D might be TRBD1 (5 bases). The CDR3 consists of 15 residues. From germline, CDR1 is MGHDK and CDR2 SYGVNS. The V gene lost 1 base and the J gene lost 6 bases, with 15 bases spanning the gap. The CDR3 here is CASSESPPGYPEAFF. The DNA for the CDR3 is TGTGCCAGCAGTGAATCCCCCCCAGGGTACCCTGAAGCTTTCTTT.

This sequence joins TRBV5-8 and TRBJ1-2; D gene unclear. The ends were cut back, 0 bases at V and 0 bases at J, with 6 bases in the middle. This CDR3 region has 14 residues. The germline V gene encodes CDR1 SGHTS and CDR2 YDEGEE. The CDR3 protein is CASSLGATNYGYTF. The CDR3 bases are TGTGCCAGCAGCTTGGGCGCTACTAACTATGGCTACACCTTC.

This clone was recorded once. This chain links TRBV10-2 with TRBJ2-7, with D perhaps matching TRBD1 (6 bases). Trimming left V 4 bases short and J 0 bases short, with 7 bases between. The CDR3 runs 13 residues. Germline CDR1 WSHSY, CDR2 SAAADI. CDR3 bases: TGCGCCAGCAGTGGGGACAACTCCTACGAGCAGTACGTC. Its protein is CASSGDNSYEQYV.

CDR3 DNA sequence: TGTGCCAGCAGCTTGTCGCGGGGGCCCAACTATGGCTACACCTTC. Its protein product is CASSLSRGPNYGYTF. This chain uses TRBV5-5 with TRBJ1-2; perhaps TRBD1 as D (6 bases). Trimming removed 1 base at V and 2 bases at J, with 12 bases between. The V gene's germline CDR1 is SGHKS and CDR2 YYEKEE (reference sequence). CDR3 length: 15 residues. Variable domain in full (rest from reference TRBV5-5 and TRBJ1-2): DAGVTQSPTHLIKTRGQQVTLRCSPISGHKSVSWYQQVLGQGPQFIFQYYEKEERGRGNFPDRFSARQFPNYSSELNVNALLLGDSALYLCASSLSRGPNYGYTFGSGTRLTVV.